This T cell receptor (beta chain) appears in the sequencing data of a study of Ad26.COV2.S vaccination and SARS-CoV-2 variants (dated by TCRdb to the early 2020s). Describing the broader study: Donors in the vaccine arm were drawn from COV1001, a phase I-IIa trial of Ad26.COV2.S in healthy adults that was multicentre, randomized, double-blind and placebo-controlled. Throughout the experiments and outcome assessment, investigators stayed blinded to trial group allocation. Dosing of Ad26.COV2.S was intramuscular, at either 5x10^10 or 1x10^11 viral particles, delivered as one shot or as two shots spaced 56 days apart. TCRbeta repertoire sequencing was used to assess the specificity and breadth of SARS-CoV-2-reactive T cell receptors after Ad26.COV2.S vaccination. Participants in the trial were split at random into five groups of five each, receiving low-dose or high-dose Ad26.COV2.S once or twice, or else placebo on both occasions. The TCR-sequenced set comprised about 30 samples: around 20 Ad26.COV2.S vaccine recipients, 5 placebo recipients and 8 SARS-CoV-2 convalescent individuals.

Of note for this clone: Its antigen is still unknown. No per-base quality is available; no much larger clone lies one base away.

CDR1 and CDR2, looked up from the germline V gene, are SGHAT and FQNNGV. The junction shows trimming of 4 bases on V and 0 bases on J, plus 10 bases between the germline ends. The CDR3 sequence holds 15 residues, the cysteine and phenylalanine included. The only DNA kept is the CDR3, 45 bases in frame from the first base. General findings and caveats noted by the study authors: The study was not powered to compare responses between vaccine doses or regimens. Substantial breadth of spike-specific CD8+ and CD4+ T cell responses was reported after vaccination. It was noted by the authors that total T cell responses may have been underestimated by the TCR breadth and depth analyses. Spike-specific TCR breadth was higher in Ad26.COV2.S recipients than in placebo recipients (P = 0.0014). Comparable non-spike TCR breadth was observed between vaccine and placebo recipients, consistent with only spike being contained in the vaccine.

TCRbeta CDR3 regions were sequenced with the immunoSEQ Assay. After extraction, genomic DNA underwent amplification by bias-controlled multiplex PCR, followed by high-throughput sequencing. Regarding the original processing steps: Collapsing and filtering of sequences were performed to quantify the absolute abundance of each unique TCRbeta CDR3 region. T cell fraction was estimated by normalizing TCRbeta template counts to usable DNA, with usable DNA measured through amplification of reference genes found in all nucleated cells. Repertoire TCRs were annotated as SARS-CoV-2-specific when V gene, CDR3 amino acid sequence and J gene were exactly matched to a known reactive TCR set. The reference SARS-CoV-2 TCR set came from MIRA and was filtered for enrichment in COVID-19-positive ImmuneCODE repertoires, removing public or cross-reactive TCRs. Using the MIRA antigens, annotated TCRs were further analysed by specific ORF or by position within an ORF. Breadth was defined as the number of annotated unique rearrangements divided by the total number of unique productive rearrangements, and depth was defined as the summed frequency of the annotated unique rearrangements. Group comparisons of TCR breadth used two-sided Wilcoxon rank-sum tests. The source is immuneACCESS, and TCRdb retained only in-frame sequences with V and J called. Part of the clones is not carried over; for the studies checked, unresolved V genes explain less than half of this, and the remainder is unexplained. D and trimming were read from the DNA, whereas the V and J calls and clone size are those reported in that table. Within this sample are 300,000 to 400,000 clones, with about nine tenths of them counted one time only. The top ten hold roughly 6% of the sample.

What this sample's treatment or condition label stands for: some 19 received Ad26.COV2.S at low or high dose, single or two shots; a few received placebo; per-sample allocation not given. Repertoires of vaccine and placebo recipients were sequenced from samples taken on day 63 after the first injection. In Cohort 1b, fewer than 30 adults aged 18-55 years were enrolled at a single site in Boston, USA, between 29 July and 7 August 2020. Ad26.COV2.S consisted of a replication-incompetent adenovirus type 26 vector by which a prefusion-stabilized SARS-CoV-2 spike protein from the original Wuhan strain was expressed.

The sample consisted of peripheral blood, taken in a trial of Ad26.COV2.S vaccine versus placebo. This chain is built from TRBV11-2 and TRBJ2-1; no D gene is confidently identified. This receptor was obtained from a person between 18 and 65 years old who received the Ad26.COV2.S COVID-19 vaccine or a placebo. The nucleotide sequence is TGTGCCAGCAGCTCCCCTTCGAGCTCCTACAATGAGCAGTTCTTC. The encoded protein is CASSSPSSSYNEQFF.